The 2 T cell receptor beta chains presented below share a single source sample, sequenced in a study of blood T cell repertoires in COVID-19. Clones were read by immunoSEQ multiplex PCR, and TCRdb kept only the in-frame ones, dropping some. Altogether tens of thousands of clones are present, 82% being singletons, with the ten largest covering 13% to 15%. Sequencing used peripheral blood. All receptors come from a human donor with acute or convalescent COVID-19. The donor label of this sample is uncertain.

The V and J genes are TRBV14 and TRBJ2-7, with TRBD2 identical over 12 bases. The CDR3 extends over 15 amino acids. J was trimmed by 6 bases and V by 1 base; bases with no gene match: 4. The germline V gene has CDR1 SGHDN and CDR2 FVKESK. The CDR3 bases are TGTGCCAGCAGCCAAGCCATACTAGCGGGAGGCGAGCAGTACTTC. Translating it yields CASSQAILAGGEQYF. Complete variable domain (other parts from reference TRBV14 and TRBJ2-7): EAGVTQFPSHSVIEKGQTVTLRCDPISGHDNLYWYRRVMGKEIKFLLHFVKESKQDESGMPNNRFLAERTGGTYSTLKVQPAELEDSGVYFCASSQAILAGGEQYFGPGTRLTVT.

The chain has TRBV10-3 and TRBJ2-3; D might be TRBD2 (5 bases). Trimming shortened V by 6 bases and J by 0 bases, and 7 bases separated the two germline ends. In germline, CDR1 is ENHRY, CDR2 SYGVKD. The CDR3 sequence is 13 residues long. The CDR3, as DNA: TGTGCCATCAGAGCGGCAAGCACAGATACGCAGTATTTT. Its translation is CAIRAASTDTQYF.